The source of this TCR beta chain is a study of CD8 T cells in Susac syndrome. The RNA input was roughly 0.45 to 1 ug, and it was reverse transcribed with random hexamers. A multiplex approach, immunoSEQ multiplex PCR, amplified TCR beta CDR3 across 54 Vbeta and 13 Jbeta. TCRdb fed the immunoSEQ multiplex PCR reads into MiXCR, producing one record per CDR3 protein. Of some 60,000 distinct CDR3 sequences in the sample, around nine tenths were seen once. The sequence was obtained from a human donor in good health. The sequenced material came from CD8+ T cells from PBMCs.

The CDR3 nucleotides are TGTGCCAGCAGCTTAGGGGGGGCCCAGTACGAGCAGTACTTC. Translation gives CASSLGGAQYEQYF. The chain recombines TRBV7-3 with TRBJ2-7; TRBD2 is a possible D gene (7 bases). Germline CDR1 is SGHTA and CDR2 is FQGTGA. Deletions cut 2 bases from V and 4 bases from J, with 12 bases between. There are 14 residues in the CDR3. Full variable domain (missing parts from reference TRBV7-3 and TRBJ2-7): GAGVSQTPSNKVTEKGKYVELRCDPISGHTALYWYRQSLGQGPEFLIYFQGTGAADDSGLPNDRFFAVRPEGSVSTLKIQRTERGDSAVYLCASSLGGAQYEQYFGPGTRLTVT.